Reported below is one TCR beta chain. What it recognizes is unknown. This specimen belongs to a study of Ad26.COV2.S vaccination and SARS-CoV-2 variants. Study-wide context: Donor was assigned to the Ad26.COV2.S arm of trial COV1001.

Stated treatment: approximately 18 received Ad26.COV2.S at low or high dose, single or two shots; about 5 received placebo; per-sample allocation not given. On day 63 after the first injection, vaccine and placebo recipients gave samples. General study findings and limits: People who got the vaccine had more spike-specific TCR breadth than people who got placebo.

Trimming took off 0 bases at V and 0 bases at J, with 5 bases between the two ends. The CDR3 length is 14 residues. Germline loops: CDR1 LNHNV, CDR2 YYDKDF (reference sequence). Produced via immunoSEQ multiplex PCR; TCRdb's table is partial and in-frame only. The data contain roughly 460,000 clones, roughly 87% of them seen just once; the ten biggest clones take up around 1.6%. The sample here was peripheral blood, taken in a trial of Ad26.COV2.S vaccine versus placebo. This receptor was taken from a person aged 18-65 years who received the Ad26.COV2.S COVID-19 vaccine or a placebo. The genes are TRBV15 and TRBJ1-1; D remains ambiguous. CDR3 DNA sequence: TGTGCCACCAGCAGAGACAGTATGAACACTGAAGCTTTCTTT. Its protein is CATSRDSMNTEAFF.